This is a list of T cell receptor beta chains from one sample in a study of blood T cell repertoires in COVID-19. Some clones are missing from TCRdb's copy, which holds only in-frame ones; the method was immunoSEQ multiplex PCR. The sample consists of approximately 260,000 clones, roughly 88% of them appearing once. Sequences were obtained from peripheral blood. The source of these receptors is a woman aged 65 to 85 with COVID-19, enrolled during active disease. Each CDR3 is given with its conserved first and last residue. Fields, in order: V gene, J gene, D gene, clone size, CDR3 protein, CDR3 DNA. A D gene is named only where the DNA matches it firmly. The listing skips clone size in some rows; elsewhere it reads once, few, many or a size class.

>TRBV30|TRBJ1-5|-|-
CAWSVPGEDNQPQHF
TGTGCCTGGAGTGTCCCAGGGGAAGACAATCAGCCCCAGCATTTT
>TRBV2|TRBJ2-5|-|-
CASSPPEETQYF
TGTGCCAGCAGTCCGCCAGAAGAGACCCAGTACTTC
>TRBV7-8|TRBJ2-7|-|-
CASSFSIGRDFFEQYF
TGTGCCAGCAGCTTTAGTATCGGCAGGGATTTTTTCGAGCAGTACTTC
>TRBV6-4|TRBJ2-1|TRBD2|-
CASSDQGGLNEQFF
TGTGCCAGCAGTGACCAGGGAGGGCTGAATGAGCAGTTCTTC
>TRBV7-3|TRBJ2-1|-|few
CASSLGDRRNHNEQFF
TGTGCCAGCAGCTTAGGCGACCGGAGGAACCACAATGAGCAGTTCTTC
>TRBV28|TRBJ1-2|-|-
CASSGTGTHPGYTF
TGTGCCAGCAGTGGGACCGGGACTCATCCTGGCTACACCTTC
>TRBV4-3|TRBJ2-1|TRBD2|few
CASSPTLAGEWNEQFF
TGCGCCAGCAGCCCAACCCTAGCGGGAGAATGGAATGAGCAGTTCTTC
>TRBV5-1|TRBJ1-5|-|-
CASSLAWAGPSYSNQPQHF
TGCGCCAGCAGCTTGGCCTGGGCAGGGCCCTCCTATAGCAATCAGCCCCAGCATTTT
>TRBV5-3|TRBJ1-6|-|-
CARSLEFPYRSSSYNSPLHF
TGTGCCAGAAGCTTGGAATTTCCCTACCGAAGTAGCTCCTATAATTCACCCCTCCACTTT
>TRBV19|TRBJ2-3|-|-
CASSVQGGMRTQYF
TGTGCCAGTAGTGTGCAGGGTGGTATGCGGACGCAGTATTTT
>TRBV6-5|TRBJ2-5|-|once
CASSYSFSAVQATQYF
TGTGCCAGCAGTTACTCCTTTTCGGCGGTACAGGCGACCCAGTACTTC
>TRBV4-1|TRBJ1-5|TRBD1|once
CASSQQGGDYAGTHQPQHF
TGCGCCAGCAGCCAACAAGGGGGCGACTACGCAGGAACCCATCAGCCCCAGCATTTT
>TRBV5-1|TRBJ2-7|-|-
CASSRAYEQYF
TGCGCCAGCAGCCGGGCCTACGAGCAGTACTTC
>TRBV4-3|TRBJ2-1|-|few
CASSQAPDRSYNEQFF
TGCGCCAGCAGCCAAGCGCCCGACAGGTCCTACAATGAGCAGTTCTTC
>TRBV19|TRBJ1-5|TRBD1|-
CASSVGQSNQPQHF
TGTGCCAGTAGTGTGGGACAGAGCAATCAACCCCAGCATTTT
>TRBV5-1|TRBJ2-3|-|-
CASSFFTDTQYF
TGCGCCAGCAGCTTCTTCACAGATACGCAGTATTTT